In this sample, the clone carrying this TCR beta chain turned up a few times. Its target is not known. Unique molecular identifiers tagged individual cDNA molecules. Each CDR3 protein gets one entry after TCRdb re-called the 5' RACE reads with MiXCR. The sample lists tens of thousands of distinct CDR3 sequences, roughly a tenth occurring once. Trimming stripped 4 bases from V and 0 bases from J, with 10 bases between. In germline, CDR1 is SGHRS, CDR2 YFSETQ. The CDR3 sequence is 14 residues long. The data are from a study of early T cells in non-severe SARS-CoV-2 infection. The study, taken as a whole, reports: The study's VDJdb matching favored anti-spike CD8 responses and missed private and CD4 specificities.

The chain couples TRBV5-1 to TRBJ2-5, with unresolved D. This TCR was recovered from an adult who was a healthcare worker with PCR-confirmed SARS-CoV-2 infection or an uninfected control (not recorded which). Sequencing was carried out using whole blood. As DNA, the CDR3 is TGCGCCAGCAGCGGAACCAGGTACCAAGAGACCCAGTACTTC. Its protein product is CASSGTRYQETQYF.